The next 30 T cell receptor beta chains were all read from a single sample in a study of T cells in Graves' hyperthyroidism and ophthalmopathy. It was RNA transcripts that yielded the amplified TCR beta CDR3 regions. In the first-round RT-PCR of the TCR CDR3, the HTBI primer set was used. Via MiXCR, TCRdb re-called the multiplex PCR reads, giving one row per CDR3 protein. The sample yields hundreds of thousands of distinct CDR3 sequences, over 11% seen once. The sample comprised blood. All receptors derive from a woman aged 30 to 39 with Graves' hyperthyroidism that later progressed to Graves' ophthalmopathy.

In this sample, this clonotype turned up a few times. The V and J genes are TRBV18 and TRBJ1-5; D gene ambiguous. Germline CDR1 is KGHSH and CDR2 is LQKENI. The V and J ends lost 2 bases and 0 bases respectively, with 11 bases between them. The CDR3 consists of 16 residues. The chain's CDR3 is CASSPGLQDSNQPQHF. The DNA of the CDR3 is TGTGCCAGCTCACCAGGTTTACAAGATAGCAATCAGCCCCAGCATTTT.

This clonotype was recorded many times. The chain employs TRBV6-2 or TRBV6-3 and TRBJ1-2; no firm D call. V shed 4 bases and J shed 13 bases, with 13 bases lying between them. The CDR3 is made up of 11 amino acids. Germline V gives CDR1 MNHEY, CDR2 SVGEGT. The CDR3 region is CASSFLGATTF. The CDR3 DNA reads TGTGCCAGCAGTTTCCTCGGTGCCACCACCTTC.

This clonotype was seen ten or more times. The chain carries TRBV27 and TRBJ1-2; tentative D call: TRBD1 (5 bases). V gave up 3 bases and J gave up 2 bases, with 7 bases separating them. The CDR3 covers 13 residues. Germline lookup yields CDR1 MNHEY and CDR2 SMNVEV (reference sequence). CDR3 region: CASSFQGNYGYTF. As DNA, the CDR3 is TGTGCCAGCAGTTTTCAGGGCAACTATGGCTACACCTTC.

At least ten counts were recorded for this clonotype. This sequence joins TRBV14 and TRBJ2-7; D may be TRBD2 (6 bases). Germline CDR1 is SGHDN and CDR2 is FVKESK. Trimming removed 4 bases from V and 3 bases from J, with 13 bases in between. This CDR3 has 14 amino acids. In nucleotides, the CDR3 is TGTGCCAGCAGCCGGGCCGGAGGGTTCTACGAGCAGTACTTC. Its protein is CASSRAGGFYEQYF.

In DNA form, the CDR3 reads TGTGCCAGTAGTATAAGAGATACGCAGTATTTT. Its translation: CASSIRDTQYF. The chain is built from TRBV19 and TRBJ2-3; no clear D. V shed 2 bases and J shed 5 bases, with 2 bases lying between them. The CDR3 is 11 amino acids. Looked up from germline, CDR1 is LNHDA and CDR2 is SQIVND (reference sequence).

This clonotype was observed many times. The chain has TRBV6-1 and TRBJ2-1; 9 bases match TRBD2. Germline V lookup: CDR1 MNHNS, CDR2 SASEGT. Trimming took 3 bases from V and 2 from J; bases not matched to a gene: 8. The CDR3 is 17 residues long. The CDR3 bases are TGTGCCAGCAGTGAGGGGACTAGCCAAGGTCCCTACAATGAGCAGTTCTTC. This codes for CASSEGTSQGPYNEQFF.

This clonotype came up a few times. This rearrangement joins TRBV4-3 to TRBJ2-5, with D maybe TRBD2 (5 bases). Trimming left V 3 bases short and J 2 bases short, with 13 bases between. Germline CDR1 LGHNA, CDR2 YSLEER. The CDR3 is 15 amino acids. In nucleotides, the CDR3 is TGCGCCAGCAGCCACCCCGACGGGAAACAAGAGACCCAGTACTTC. Its protein product is CASSHPDGKQETQYF.

The rearrangement joins TRBV28 to TRBJ2-7; D possibly uses TRBD1 or TRBD2 (5 bases each). Germline CDR1 reads MDHEN; CDR2 reads SYDVKM. Trimming took 3 bases from V and 0 from J, leaving 9 bases between them. This CDR3 is 14 amino acids long. CDR3 amino acids: CASSFRDHSYEQYF. The CDR3 coding sequence is TGTGCCAGCAGTTTTCGGGACCACTCCTACGAGCAGTACTTC.

This clonotype was observed many times. The chain couples TRBV30 to TRBJ2-1; TRBD2 matches 7 bases. The ends lost 4 bases at V and 9 bases at J; junction bases unmatched: 12. The length of the CDR3 is 14 residues. Germline-derived CDR1 and CDR2 are GTSNPN and SVGIG (reference sequence). CDR3 DNA: TGTGCCTGGACATTGACTAGCAGGTTTCTTGAGCAGTTCTTC. Encoded protein: CAWTLTSRFLEQFF.

This clonotype was recorded many times. The V call is TRBV29-1, the J call TRBJ2-1, with D perhaps TRBD2 (6 bases). This CDR3 comprises 17 residues. The germline gives CDR1 SQVTM, CDR2 ANQGSEA. V was shortened by 5 bases and J by 5 bases, with 25 bases between the two germline ends. The CDR3 spells CSVSGIAGGAQNNEQFF. The CDR3 region has the DNA TGCAGCGTTTCGGGGATAGCAGGAGGGGCCCAGAACAATGAGCAGTTCTTC.

This clonotype came up a few times. The chain uses TRBV12-3 or TRBV12-4 and TRBJ2-4, with 13 nucleotides matching TRBD2. CDR3 size: 17 residues. The V segment lost 5 bases and the J segment 8 bases; nucleotides outside the gene matches: 12. Written as DNA, the CDR3 is TGTGCCAGCAGTCGTTTGCCGGGACTAGCGGGAAAGGACATTCAGTACTTC. Encoded protein: CASSRLPGLAGKDIQYF.

There are many counts of this clonotype. V is TRBV11-2 and J is TRBJ2-3; the D is unclear. Germline CDR1 reads SGHAT; CDR2 reads FQNNGV. The CDR3 sequence is 17 residues long. V gave up 2 bases and J gave up 0 bases, with 15 bases separating them. The CDR3 coding sequence is TGTGCCAGCAGCTTATTAGTCGGGCCAACTAGCACAGATACGCAGTATTTT. This encodes CASSLLVGPTSTDTQYF. The variable domain in full, completed from reference TRBV11-2 and TRBJ2-3, reads EAGVAQSPRYKIIEKRQSVAFWCNPISGHATLYWYQQILGQGPKLLIQFQNNGVVDDSQLPKDRFSAERLKGVDSTLKIQPAKLEDSAVYLCASSLLVGPTSTDTQYFGPGTRLTVL.

This clonotype was counted only a few times. The rearrangement joins TRBV7-9 to TRBJ1-4; 10 bases fit TRBD1. Trimming took 5 bases from V and 7 from J; bases not matched to a gene: 10. CDR1 and CDR2 (germline): SEHNR, FQNEAQ (reference sequence). The CDR3 loop spans 16 amino acids. CDR3 sequence (DNA): TGTGCCAGCAGCAACCCTGACAGGGGGCATGGTGAAAAACTGTTTTTT. Translation gives CASSNPDRGHGEKLFF. The full variable domain, rest sourced from reference TRBV7-9 and TRBJ1-4, is DTGVSQNPRHKITKRGQNVTFRCDPISEHNRLYWYRQTLGQGPEFLTYFQNEAQLEKSRLLSDRFSAERPKGSFSTLEIQRTEQGDSAMYLCASSNPDRGHGEKLFFGSGTQLSVL.

The sample holds many counts of this clonotype. J is TRBJ2-5 and V is TRBV6-6, with a tentative D call TRBD2 (6 bases). V was trimmed by 0 bases and J by 2 bases, leaving 10 bases between them. This CDR3 spans 15 amino acids. Germline CDR1 and CDR2: MNHNY and SVGAGI (reference sequence). CDR3 residues: CASSYSRERQETQYF. As DNA, the CDR3 is TGTGCCAGCAGTTACTCCCGGGAGAGGCAAGAGACCCAGTACTTC.

This clonotype was counted between two and nine times. This chain joins TRBV7-9 and TRBJ1-2; D not certain. Between the trimmed V and J ends, which lost 4 bases and 2 bases, there was a span of 11 bases. Germline V gene sequence: CDR1 SEHNR, CDR2 FQNEAQ (reference sequence). This CDR3 is 14 amino acids long. The CDR3 here is CASSYGPSNYGYTF. The CDR3 nucleotides read TGTGCCAGCAGCTACGGACCGTCAAACTATGGCTACACCTTC.

This clonotype came up many times. V and J are TRBV10-3 and TRBJ2-1; possible D gene TRBD2, 5 bases. The CDR3 has 16 residues. V lost 2 bases and J lost 6, with 17 bases in between. Per germline, CDR1 ENHRY and CDR2 SYGVKD. CDR3 DNA: TGTGCCATCAGTGAGGTCCAGCGGTCAAAAGGCAATGAGCAGTTCTTC. This gives the protein CAISEVQRSKGNEQFF.

The sample holds many counts of this clonotype. The chain is built from TRBV30 and TRBJ1-1, with no clear D. The germline V gene encodes CDR1 GTSNPN and CDR2 SVGIG (reference sequence). The CDR3 is made up of 13 amino acids. V shed 3 bases and J shed 0 bases, with 8 bases lying between them. CDR3 protein: CAWRYGLNTEAFF. CDR3 DNA: TGTGCCTGGAGGTACGGCCTGAACACTGAAGCTTTCTTT.

There are many counts of this clonotype. The V gene is TRBV12-3 or TRBV12-4, the J gene TRBJ2-3; 8 positions agree with TRBD2. The ends lost 5 bases at V and 2 bases at J; junction bases unmatched: 6. This CDR3 contains 15 residues. The CDR3 DNA sequence: TGTGCCAGCAGTGCTACTAGCGGAGCCACAGATACGCAGTATTTT. This translates into CASSATSGATDTQYF.

There are many counts of this clonotype. The chain joins TRBV20-1 to TRBJ1-2; maybe TRBD1 (6 bases). Germline CDR1 and CDR2: DFQATT and SNEGSKA (reference sequence). Trimming took off 8 bases at V and 4 bases at J, with 14 bases between the two ends. The CDR3 runs 12 residues. The CDR3 protein is CSSQGQSYGYTF. CDR3 DNA sequence: TGCAGTTCCCAAGGACAGTCCTATGGCTACACCTTC.

This chain links TRBV20-1 with TRBJ2-4; 9 nucleotides line up with TRBD2. The CDR3 runs to 14 residues. With 6 bases clipped from V and 4 bases from J, the junction kept 7 bases outside the gene matches. Germline V CDR1 and CDR2: DFQATT, SNEGSKA (reference sequence). The CDR3 region has the DNA TGCAGTGCGCCCCACCTAGCGGGGAAAAACATTCAGTACTTC. Translating gives CSAPHLAGKNIQYF.

This clonotype has a count of ten or more. This chain uses TRBV7-9 with TRBJ1-2; possible D gene TRBD1, 5 bases. The CDR3 has 15 residues. The germline V gene encodes CDR1 SEHNR and CDR2 FQNEAQ (reference sequence). Trimming pared 1 base from V and 0 bases from J, leaving 9 bases between. The CDR3 is CASSLGQGPNYGYTF. The CDR3, as DNA: TGTGCCAGCAGCTTAGGGCAGGGTCCTAACTATGGCTACACCTTC.

V and J are TRBV2 and TRBJ2-1; 12 positions match TRBD1. CDR1 is SNHLY and CDR2 is FYNNEI in the germline V gene. The ends lost 7 bases at V and 5 bases at J; junction bases unmatched: 6. The CDR3 covers 15 residues. In nucleotides, the CDR3 is TGTGCCAGCACTGGGACAGGGGGCGCGGACAATGAGCAGTTCTTC. This gives the protein CASTGTGGADNEQFF. Combining the CDR3 with reference TRBV2 and TRBJ2-1 gives the whole variable domain EPEVTQTPSHQVTQMGQEVILRCVPISNHLYFYWYRQILGQKVEFLVSFYNNEISEKSEIFDDQFSVERPDGSNFTLKIRSTKLEDSAMYFCASTGTGGADNEQFFGPGTRLTVL.

This clonotype has a count of ten or more. The gene calls are TRBV6-1 and TRBJ2-7, with 12 bases lining up with TRBD2. Per the germline V gene, CDR1 is MNHNS and CDR2 is SASEGT. The CDR3 runs 17 residues. After removal of 6 bases from V and 7 bases from J, the junction contained 16 bases not matched to a gene. CDR3 residues: CASRGIPRLAGDQEQYF. The CDR3 coding sequence is TGTGCCAGCAGGGGAATCCCCAGACTAGCGGGAGATCAGGAGCAGTACTTC.

This clonotype was recorded a few times. CDR3 amino acids: CASSLGAAEQYF. Written as DNA, the CDR3 is TGTGCCAGCAGCCTCGGGGCAGCCGAGCAGTACTTC. V and J are TRBV3-1 and TRBJ2-7; D may correspond to TRBD1 or TRBD2 (5 bases each). The CDR3 runs to 12 residues. Per germline, CDR1 LGHDT and CDR2 YNNKEL (reference sequence). V was pared by 4 bases and J by 6 bases, with 10 bases between.

The chain recombines TRBV5-1 with TRBJ2-5; 10 nucleotides align to TRBD1. This CDR3 contains 17 residues. After removal of 4 bases from V and 2 bases from J, the junction contained 11 bases not matched to a gene. Germline loops: CDR1 SGHRS, CDR2 YFSETQ. The CDR3 bases are TGCGCCAGCAGCGAGAGGACAGGGGGAGGACGGCAAGAGACCCAGTACTTC. This encodes CASSERTGGGRQETQYF.

This clonotype showed up many times. The chain links TRBV7-9 to TRBJ2-1; 9 bases align to TRBD2. The CDR3 length is 15 residues. The V gene end was trimmed by 1 base and the J gene end by 7 bases; junction bases not matched to a gene: 5. In germline, CDR1 is SEHNR, CDR2 FQNEAQ (reference sequence). This CDR3 reads CASSLDSGSANEQFF. CDR3 DNA sequence: TGTGCCAGCAGCTTAGATAGCGGGAGTGCGAATGAGCAGTTCTTC.

Ten or more counts support this clonotype. The chain employs TRBV20-1 and TRBJ2-5; 7 bases are a match to TRBD1. From germline, CDR1 is DFQATT and CDR2 SNEGSKA (reference sequence). J lost 5 bases, V lost 6 bases, and 18 bases had no gene match. The CDR3 runs to 16 residues. In DNA form, the CDR3 reads TGCAGTGCAATAAAACCGGGACAGACAGAAATGGAGACCCAGTACTTC. Protein: CSAIKPGQTEMETQYF.

This sequence joins TRBV5-8 and TRBJ2-5; D gene uncertain. This CDR3 has 14 amino acids. CDR1 is SGHTS, CDR2 YDEGEE, per germline. Trimming removed 2 bases at V and 5 bases at J, with 13 bases between. The CDR3 loop is CASSLSPGSETQYF. The CDR3 DNA reads TGTGCCAGCAGCTTAAGTCCTGGATCGGAGACCCAGTACTTC.

The gene calls are TRBV15 and TRBJ1-1, with 9 bases that match TRBD1. V was pared by 2 bases and J by 13 bases, with 17 bases of the junction left unmatched. Germline V gene lookup returns CDR1 LNHNV and CDR2 YYDKDF (reference sequence). The CDR3 sequence is 16 residues long. The CDR3 DNA follows: TGTGCCACCAGCAGACCTCACCGGGACAGGGCATTGAGGTTTTTCTTT. Translating it yields CATSRPHRDRALRFFF. The entire variable domain, with the rest obtained from reference TRBV15 and TRBJ1-1, is as follows: DAMVIQNPRYQVTQFGKPVTLSCSQTLNHNVMYWYQQKSSQAPKLLFHYYDKDFNNEADTPDNFQSRRPNTSFCFLDIRSPGLGDTAMYLCATSRPHRDRALRFFFGQGTRLTVV.

This clonotype was counted many times. The chain has TRBV12-3 or TRBV12-4 and TRBJ2-6; 7 bases are a match to TRBD1. V gave up 6 bases and J gave up 2 bases; unmatched junction bases: 7. The CDR3 runs 16 residues. CDR3 nucleotide sequence: TGTGCCAGCAGCAAACCGACAGGGCCTGGGGCCAACGTCCTGACTTTC. It specifies CASSKPTGPGANVLTF.